This T cell receptor beta chain comes out of a study of response to subunit inactivated influenza vaccine. As concerns this clonotype: What it binds is unknown.

TCRdb processed the RT-PCR reads anew with MiXCR; each CDR3 protein has one entry. The table records 450,000 to 700,000 distinct CDR3 sequences, around 15% of them present only once. The CDR3 is made up of 14 amino acids. From germline, CDR1 is SGHTA and CDR2 FQGNSA. The V end lost 5 bases, the J end lost 3 bases, and 13 bases lay between the germline ends. Findings and limits, study-wide: With each seasonal influenza vaccination, the authors suggested, few new T cells are recruited.

The receptor comes from a man aged 50 to 59 who received an inactivated influenza vaccine. The material was PBMCs from blood, obtained 11 to 12 days after vaccination. The V gene is TRBV7-2, the J gene TRBJ2-5; D possibly corresponds to TRBD2 (5 bases). The CDR3 nucleotides are TGTGCCAGCAGCACTAGGGTGCTAGAAGAGACCCAGTACTTC. This translates into CASSTRVLEETQYF.